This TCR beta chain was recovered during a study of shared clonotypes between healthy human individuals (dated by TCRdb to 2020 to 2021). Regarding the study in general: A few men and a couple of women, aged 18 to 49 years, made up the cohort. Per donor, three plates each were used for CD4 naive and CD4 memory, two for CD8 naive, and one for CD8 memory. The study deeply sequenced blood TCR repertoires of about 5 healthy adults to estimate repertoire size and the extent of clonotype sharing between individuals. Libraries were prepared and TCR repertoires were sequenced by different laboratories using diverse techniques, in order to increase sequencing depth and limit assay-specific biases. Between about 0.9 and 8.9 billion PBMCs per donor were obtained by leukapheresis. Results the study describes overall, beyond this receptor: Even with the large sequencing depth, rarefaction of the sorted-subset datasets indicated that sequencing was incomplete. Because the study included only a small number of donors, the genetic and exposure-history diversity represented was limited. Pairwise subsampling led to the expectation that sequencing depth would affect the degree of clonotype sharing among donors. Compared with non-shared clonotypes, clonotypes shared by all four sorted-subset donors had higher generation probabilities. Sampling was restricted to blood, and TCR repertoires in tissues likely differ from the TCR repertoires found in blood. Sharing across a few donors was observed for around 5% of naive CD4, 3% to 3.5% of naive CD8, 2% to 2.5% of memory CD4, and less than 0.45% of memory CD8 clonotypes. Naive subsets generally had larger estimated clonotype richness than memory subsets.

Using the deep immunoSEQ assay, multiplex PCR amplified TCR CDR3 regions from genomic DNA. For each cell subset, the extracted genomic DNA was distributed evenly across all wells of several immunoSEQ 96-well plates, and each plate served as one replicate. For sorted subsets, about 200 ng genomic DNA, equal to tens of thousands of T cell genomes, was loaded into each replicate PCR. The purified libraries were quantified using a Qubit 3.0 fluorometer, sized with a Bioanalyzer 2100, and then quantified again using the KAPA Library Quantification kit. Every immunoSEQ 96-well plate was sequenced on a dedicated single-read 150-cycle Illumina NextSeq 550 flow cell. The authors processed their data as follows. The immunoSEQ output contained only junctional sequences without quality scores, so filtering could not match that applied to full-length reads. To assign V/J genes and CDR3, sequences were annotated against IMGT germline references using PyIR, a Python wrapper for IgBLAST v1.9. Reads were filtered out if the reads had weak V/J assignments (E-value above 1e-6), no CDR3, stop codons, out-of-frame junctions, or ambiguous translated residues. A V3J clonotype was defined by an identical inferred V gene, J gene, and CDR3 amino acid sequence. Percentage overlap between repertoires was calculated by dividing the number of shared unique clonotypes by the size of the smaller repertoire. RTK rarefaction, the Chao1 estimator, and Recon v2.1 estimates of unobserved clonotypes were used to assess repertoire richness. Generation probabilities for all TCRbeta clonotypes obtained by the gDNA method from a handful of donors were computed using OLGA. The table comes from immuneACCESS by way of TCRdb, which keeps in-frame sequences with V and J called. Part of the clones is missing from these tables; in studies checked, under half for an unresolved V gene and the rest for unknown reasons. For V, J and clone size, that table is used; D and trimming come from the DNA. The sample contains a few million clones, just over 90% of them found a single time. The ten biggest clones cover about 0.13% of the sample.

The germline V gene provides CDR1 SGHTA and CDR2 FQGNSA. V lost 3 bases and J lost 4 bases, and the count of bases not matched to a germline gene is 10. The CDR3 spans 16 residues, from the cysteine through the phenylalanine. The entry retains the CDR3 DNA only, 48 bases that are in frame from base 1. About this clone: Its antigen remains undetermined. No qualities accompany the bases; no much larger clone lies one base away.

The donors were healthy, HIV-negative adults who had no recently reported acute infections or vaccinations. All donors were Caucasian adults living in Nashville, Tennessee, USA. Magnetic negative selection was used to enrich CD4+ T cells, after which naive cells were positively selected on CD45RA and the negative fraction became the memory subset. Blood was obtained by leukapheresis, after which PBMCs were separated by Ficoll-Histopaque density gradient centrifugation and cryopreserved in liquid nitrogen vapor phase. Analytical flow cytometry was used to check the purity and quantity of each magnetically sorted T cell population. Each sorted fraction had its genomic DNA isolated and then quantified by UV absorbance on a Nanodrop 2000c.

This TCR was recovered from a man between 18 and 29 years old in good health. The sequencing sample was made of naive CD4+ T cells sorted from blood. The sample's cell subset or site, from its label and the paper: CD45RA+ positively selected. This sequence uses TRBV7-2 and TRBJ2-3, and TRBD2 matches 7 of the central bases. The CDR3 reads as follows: CASSLVLAAGADTQYF. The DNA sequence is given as TGTGCCAGCAGCTTGGTCCTAGCGGCGGGGGCAGATACGCAGTATTTT.